The sequence of this T cell receptor (beta chain) was determined in a study of blood T cell repertoires in COVID-19. Across the whole study: In each case, the material was cDNA or gDNA derived from T cells, B-cell-depleted T cells, or PBMCs.

The J segment lost 9 bases and the V segment lost 5 bases, leaving 13 bases of the junction unmatched. Germline V gene sequence: CDR1 SGHVS, CDR2 FQNEAQ. The length of the CDR3 is 15 residues. Only in-frame clones appear in the TCRdb table, and some are missing; sequencing was by immunoSEQ multiplex PCR. The data contain roughly 200,000 clones, 85% to 90% of them seen just once; the ten biggest clones take up 2.9%. Sequencing was carried out using peripheral blood. The rearrangement links TRBV7-8 to TRBJ1-5; TRBD1 agrees at 7 bases. The receptor comes from a young woman with active or convalescent COVID-19. The CDR3 spells CASSHRSDRFGPQHF. The CDR3, as DNA: TGTGCCAGCAGCCACCGATCGGACAGGTTCGGGCCCCAGCATTTT.